Listed below are T cell receptor beta chains from one sample, sequenced in a study of long-term antiretroviral therapy in people with HIV. The repertoire was sequenced with immunoSEQ multiplex PCR; TCRdb's copy has only in-frame clones and lacks some. The sample has 30,000 to 35,000 clones, about four fifths seen once. The specimen was unsorted PBMCs, collected 3 years after starting antiretroviral therapy. The receptors here all came from a man in his fifties or sixties with HIV. CDR3s include the opening cysteine and the closing phenylalanine or tryptophan. Fields, in order: D gene, J gene, V gene, CDR3 DNA, CDR3 protein. D genes are given only for firm matches.

D gene: NA; J gene: TRBJ2-5; V gene: TRBV5-1; CDR3 DNA: TGCGCCAGCAGCCAAGCACAGGAGCGTGAGACCCAGTACTTC; CDR3 protein: CASSQAQERETQYF
D gene: NA; J gene: TRBJ1-1; V gene: TRBV28; CDR3 DNA: TGTGCCAGCAGCCTAAATCTGAACACTGAAGCTTTCTTT; CDR3 protein: CASSLNLNTEAFF
D gene: NA; J gene: TRBJ2-7; V gene: TRBV10-3; CDR3 DNA: TGTGCCATCAGCGACTCAGGGGCCCCCGGAGGCTACGAGCAGTACTTC; CDR3 protein: CAISDSGAPGGYEQYF
D gene: TRBD2; J gene: TRBJ2-7; V gene: TRBV7-9; CDR3 DNA: TGTGCCAGCAGCTTAGCACTAGCGGGAGTCGAGCAGTACTTC; CDR3 protein: CASSLALAGVEQYF
D gene: NA; J gene: TRBJ2-7; V gene: TRBV27; CDR3 DNA: TGTGCCAGCAGTTTCTCTTCTATCCGACCTCATTACGAGCAGTACTTC; CDR3 protein: CASSFSSIRPHYEQYF
D gene: TRBD1; J gene: TRBJ2-2; V gene: TRBV6-5; CDR3 DNA: TGTGCCAGCAGTTCCGGGACAGCGAACACCGGGGAGCTGTTTTTT; CDR3 protein: CASSSGTANTGELFF
D gene: TRBD2; J gene: TRBJ2-4; V gene: TRBV5-1; CDR3 DNA: TGCGCCAGCAGCACTTTAGCGGGGGGGCGGAACATTCAGTACTTC; CDR3 protein: CASSTLAGGRNIQYF
D gene: NA; J gene: TRBJ2-4; V gene: TRBV18; CDR3 DNA: TGTGCCAGCTCAGCGGGACAGCGACTCTCGGCCAAAAACATTCAGTACTTC; CDR3 protein: CASSAGQRLSAKNIQYF
D gene: TRBD2; J gene: TRBJ2-1; V gene: TRBV2; CDR3 DNA: TGTGCCAGCAGTCAGTCTAGCGGGGAATCTGAGCAGTTCTTC; CDR3 protein: CASSQSSGESEQFF
D gene: NA; J gene: TRBJ2-7; V gene: TRBV5-6; CDR3 DNA: TGTGCCAGCAGCCACCCGCAAGGTGGCCCATACGAGCAGTACTTC; CDR3 protein: CASSHPQGGPYEQYF
D gene: NA; J gene: TRBJ2-3; V gene: TRBV7-9; CDR3 DNA: TGTGCCAGCAGCTCGCCCCACGGAGGGGGTAAAGATACGCAGTATTTT; CDR3 protein: CASSSPHGGGKDTQYF